One sample yielded the 4 T cell receptor beta chains listed below, sequenced in a study of T cells in Graves' hyperthyroidism and ophthalmopathy. RNA transcripts provided the source from which TCR beta CDR3 regions were amplified. The HTBI primer set served for first-round RT-PCR of the TCR CDR3. Via MiXCR, TCRdb re-called the multiplex PCR reads, giving one row per CDR3 protein. The table lists a few hundred thousand distinct CDR3 sequences, about 15% of them singletons. The sequenced material came from blood. These receptors all stem from a woman aged 40 to 49 with Graves' hyperthyroidism that later progressed to Graves' ophthalmopathy.

This clonotype was observed at least ten times. This rearrangement joins TRBV10-3 to TRBJ2-1, with D possibly TRBD2 on 6 matching bases. The V end was cut by 10 bases, the J end by 8 bases, with 12 bases between. CDR3 length equals 11 residues. From germline, CDR1 is ENHRY and CDR2 SYGVKD. The CDR3 here is CATATGDEQFF. For the CDR3, the DNA is TGTGCCACCGCGACGGGGGATGAGCAGTTCTTC.

In this sample, this clonotype turned up many times. The V call is TRBV12-3 or TRBV12-4, the J call TRBJ1-1; tentative D call: TRBD1 (5 bases). CDR3 length: 14 amino acids. Trimming took 7 bases from V and 5 from J, leaving 17 bases between them. This chain's CDR3 is CASTTGGLATEAFF. CDR3 DNA sequence: TGTGCCAGCACCACCGGGGGGTTGGCAACTGAAGCTTTCTTT.

This clonotype was seen ten or more times. The chain has TRBV12-3 or TRBV12-4 and TRBJ2-1, with 8 nucleotides matching TRBD2. The CDR3 spans 13 residues. Germline trimming cut 3 bases from V and 7 bases from J; bases unmatched to any gene: 2. CDR3 residues: CASSLTGGNEQFF. In nucleotides, the CDR3 is TGTGCCAGCAGTTTGACGGGGGGGAATGAGCAGTTCTTC.

With respect to this clonotype: A read error is possible here, since a much larger clone lies one base away. The chain has TRBV29-1 and TRBJ1-3; D call uncertain. Germline CDR1 and CDR2: SQVTM and ANQGSEA. This CDR3 has 17 residues. In DNA, the CDR3 is TGCAGCGTTGAAGAGGGGTACAAACAAAGCTCTGGAAACGCCATATATTTT. Encoded protein: CSVEEGYKQSSGNAIYF.